This entry features one TCR beta chain sequence. Its matching antigen is unknown. These data are taken from a study of T cell responses to AZD1222 COVID-19 vaccine. Study-level results: Among vaccine-associated CD4 TCRs, coverage spanned spike, with dominance at 160-218 and 743-854.

The CDR3 loop spans 15 amino acids. V was shortened by 5 bases and J by 7 bases, with 20 bases between the two germline ends. CDR1 is MDHEN, CDR2 SYDVKM, per germline. Some clones are missing from TCRdb's copy, which holds only in-frame ones; the method was immunoSEQ multiplex PCR. The profile shows approximately 80,000 clones, around 89% of them singletons. The source material was peripheral blood, sampled on day 0 of AZD1222 vaccination. The chain links TRBV28 to TRBJ1-2; no definite D call. This TCR derives from an adult in good health. Here the CDR3 reads CASSPPVVGSIGYTF. For the CDR3, the DNA is TGTGCCAGCAGTCCCCCGGTGGTGGGAAGCATTGGCTACACCTTC.